This entry describes one T cell receptor (beta chain). These data belong to a study of blood T cell repertoires in COVID-19. In the original workflow: Estimated nucleated cell counts came from reference gene primer amplification. The table came from immunoSEQ multiplex PCR; TCRdb's copy has only in-frame clones and leaves some out. For V, J and clone size, that table is used; D and trimming come from the DNA. The table includes nearly 200,000 clones, roughly 84% detected once. Germline-derived CDR1 and CDR2 are LNHDA and SQIVND (reference sequence). The V gene lost 7 bases and the J gene lost 3 bases, with 16 bases spanning the gap. CDR3 size: 15 residues.

The chain uses TRBV19 and TRBJ2-1; D remains ambiguous. The source material was peripheral blood. This sequence was found in a woman in her thirties or forties who had recovered from COVID-19. CDR3 sequence (DNA): TGTGCCAGTACTCCGCAAGCAGGAAGCTACAATGAGCAGTTCTTC. Its translation is CASTPQAGSYNEQFF.